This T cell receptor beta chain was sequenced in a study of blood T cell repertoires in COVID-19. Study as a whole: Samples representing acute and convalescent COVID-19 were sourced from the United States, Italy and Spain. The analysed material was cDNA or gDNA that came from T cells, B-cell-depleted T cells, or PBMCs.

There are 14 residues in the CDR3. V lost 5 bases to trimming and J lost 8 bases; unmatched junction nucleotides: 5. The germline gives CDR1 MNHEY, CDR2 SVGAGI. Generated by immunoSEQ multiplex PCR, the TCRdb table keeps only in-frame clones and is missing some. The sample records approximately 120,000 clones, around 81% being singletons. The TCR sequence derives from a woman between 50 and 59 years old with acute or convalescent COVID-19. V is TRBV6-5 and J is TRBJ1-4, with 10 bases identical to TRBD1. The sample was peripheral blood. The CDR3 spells CASSRQGAVEKLFF. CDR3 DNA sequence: TGTGCCAGCAGTAGACAGGGGGCGGTAGAAAAACTGTTTTTT.